The rows below give T cell receptor beta chains drawn from one sample of a study of cytomegalovirus exposure and HLA in healthy donors. Measured with immunoSEQ multiplex PCR; TCRdb has only the in-frame clones, and not every one. The sample includes approximately 300,000 clones, about four fifths of them seen just once. The material sequenced was PBMCs. Receptors originate from a woman between 40 and 55 years old in good health and CMV-seropositive. Both conserved end residues are trimmed from each CDR3.

CDR3aa | v_gene
ASSRGQGIQPQH | TRBV21-1
ASILFTSGANGLT | TRBV2
ASSLEASGIEQF | TRBV5-1
SVAPGGWKETQY | TRBV29-1
ASSFGGRYVETQY | TRBV7-9
ASSFPGGPQH | TRBV27
ASGDRGFSYEQY | TRBV7-9
ASSLKLSSARGQF | TRBV28
ASKGIANYGYT | TRBV6-5
ASSTLADEQF | TRBV27
ASSPRGGLGANVLT | TRBV14
ASSRQGTNEKLF | TRBV6-6
AIRASSGNNEQF | TRBV10-3
ASSHAEKLF | TRBV19
ARDWVRDEQF | TRBV10-1
ASSFTGGDQPQH | TRBV7-8
ASSSFTPSSYEQY | TRBV5-1
ASSRGPATSYEQY | TRBV7-3
ASGGAVSYEQY | TRBV25-1
ASSFGWRQGFPGTEAF | TRBV28
ASSLGGAQGGIQY | TRBV11-1
ASSGGTGGGYT | TRBV6-5
ASSVTGQGNTEAF | TRBV9